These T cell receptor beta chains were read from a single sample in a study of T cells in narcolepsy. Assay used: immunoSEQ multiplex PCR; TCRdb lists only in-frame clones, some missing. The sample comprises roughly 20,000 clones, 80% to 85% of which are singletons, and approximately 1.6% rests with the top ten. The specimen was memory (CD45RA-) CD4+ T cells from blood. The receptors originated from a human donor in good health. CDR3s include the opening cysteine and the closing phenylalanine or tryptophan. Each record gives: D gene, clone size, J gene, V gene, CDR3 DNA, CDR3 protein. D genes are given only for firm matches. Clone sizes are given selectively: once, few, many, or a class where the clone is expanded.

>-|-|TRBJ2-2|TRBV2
TGTGCCAGCAGTGTCTCCTCAGCGGGCCAACGGACCGGGGAGCTGTTTTTT
CASSVSSAGQRTGELFF
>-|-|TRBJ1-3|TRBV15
TGTGCCACCAGCAGAGACCGGGGGGAAGGAAACACCATATATTTT
CATSRDRGEGNTIYF
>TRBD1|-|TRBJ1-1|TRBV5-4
TGTGCCAGCAGCATAGGGACAGGGATGAACACTGAAGCTTTCTTT
CASSIGTGMNTEAFF
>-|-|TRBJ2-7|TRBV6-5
TGTGCCAGCCTTCACGGTTCCATCAGCTACGAGCAGTACTTC
CASLHGSISYEQYF
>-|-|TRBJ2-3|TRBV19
TGTGCCAGTAGTGAGTGGACAGTCTTTCTCCTATACACAGATACGCAGTATTTT
CASSEWTVFLLYTDTQYF
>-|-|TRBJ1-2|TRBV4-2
TGTGCCAGCAGCGCAGGACAGACTGGCGACAGGGGCTACACCTTC
CASSAGQTGDRGYTF
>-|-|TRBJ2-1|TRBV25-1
TGTGCCAGCAGTGGTCTTAGCTCCAAACGGTACAATGAGCAGTTCTTC
CASSGLSSKRYNEQFF
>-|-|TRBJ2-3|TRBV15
TGTGCCACCAGCAGTTCCGGGGGCCGCAGAGATACGCAGTATTTT
CATSSSGGRRDTQYF
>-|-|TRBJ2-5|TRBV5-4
TGTGCCAGCAGCGTGCCAGGGAGAATTGAGACCCAGTACTTC
CASSVPGRIETQYF
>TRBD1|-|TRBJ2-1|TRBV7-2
TGTGCCAGCAGGCGGGACAGGGACAATGAGCAGTTCTTC
CASRRDRDNEQFF
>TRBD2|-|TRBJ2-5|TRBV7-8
TGTGCCAGCAGCCCCCGGGGGGTTACCCAAGAGACCCAGTACTTC
CASSPRGVTQETQYF
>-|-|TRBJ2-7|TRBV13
TGTGCCAGCTTAGAGAGGGGCAGAACATCTTACGAGCAGTACTTC
CASLERGRTSYEQYF
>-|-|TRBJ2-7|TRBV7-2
TGTGCCAGCAGCTTGCAGGGGACCTACTCCTACGAGCAGTACTTC
CASSLQGTYSYEQYF
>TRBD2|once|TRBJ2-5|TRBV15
TGTGCCACCAGCGGCGGGGGGCGGCAAGAGACCCAGTACTTC
CATSGGGRQETQYF
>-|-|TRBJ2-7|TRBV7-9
TGTGCCAGCAGCTTAGGGGCAGGGCGTCCCACCTACGAGCAGTACTTC
CASSLGAGRPTYEQYF
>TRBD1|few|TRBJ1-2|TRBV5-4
TGTGCCAGCAGCTCCACGCCGGGACAGGGTCATGGCTACACCTTC
CASSSTPGQGHGYTF